Each of the 14 T cell receptor beta chains below was sequenced from the same sample in a study of blood T cell repertoires in COVID-19. Data came from immunoSEQ multiplex PCR; TCRdb stores just in-frame clones and leaves some out. Of about 73,000 clones listed, 77% are singletons. The sample was peripheral blood. Receptors originate from a man in his 70s with COVID-19, enrolled during active disease.

The gene calls are TRBV7-8 and TRBJ2-1, with D perhaps TRBD1 (6 bases). This CDR3 has 15 amino acids. The ends were cut back, 3 bases at V and 3 bases at J, with 12 bases in the middle. CDR1 SGHVS and CDR2 FQNEAQ come from the germline V gene. The CDR3 sequence is CASSLVKGDYNEQFF. CDR3 coding DNA: TGTGCCAGCAGCTTGGTCAAGGGGGACTACAATGAGCAGTTCTTC.

The chain couples TRBV12-3 or TRBV12-4 to TRBJ2-5, with D uncertain. V dropped 3 bases and J dropped 5 bases, with 10 bases sitting between them. CDR3 length: 13 amino acids. CDR3 bases: TGTGCCAGCAGTTTGACCGGGTCGGAGACCCAGTACTTC. It codes for CASSLTGSETQYF.

The rearrangement links TRBV19 to TRBJ1-2, with TRBD1 matching 8 bases. The CDR3 extends over 14 amino acids. V trimming: 2 bases; J trimming: 3 bases; junction bases outside the gene matches: 2. Germline CDR1 and CDR2: LNHDA and SQIVND (reference sequence). DNA for the CDR3: TGTGCCAGTAGTATACAGGGGGCGGACTATGGCTACACCTTC. It yields the protein CASSIQGADYGYTF. The variable domain in full, with the rest retrieved from reference TRBV19 and TRBJ1-2, is DGGITQSPKYLFRKEGQNVTLSCEQNLNHDAMYWYRQDPGQGLRLIYYSQIVNDFQKGDIAEGYSVSREKKESFPLTVTSAQKNPTAFYLCASSIQGADYGYTFGSGTRLTVV.

There are a few counts of this clone. This rearrangement joins TRBV5-1 to TRBJ1-3, with D maybe TRBD1 (6 bases). V dropped 4 bases and J dropped 0 bases, with 14 bases sitting between them. Germline values: CDR1 SGHRS, CDR2 YFSETQ. The CDR3 is made up of 16 amino acids. Here the CDR3 DNA reads TGCGCCAGCAGCGCCGGACAGTTCTACTCTGGAAACACCATATATTTT. Translating it yields CASSAGQFYSGNTIYF.

This chain links TRBV20-1 with TRBJ2-7, with 8 bases fitting TRBD2. CDR1 and CDR2 (germline): DFQATT, SNEGSKA (reference sequence). There are 13 residues in the CDR3. After removal of 3 bases from V and 6 bases from J, the junction contained 7 bases not matched to a gene. The CDR3 nucleotides read TGCAGTGCTAGTCTGGGGAGCGGGAGCGAGCAGTACTTC. It yields the protein CSASLGSGSEQYF.

The V gene is TRBV11-3, the J gene TRBJ2-2; TRBD1 matches 11 bases. The CDR3 has 16 residues. V lost 3 bases, J lost 1 base, and 1 base stayed unmatched. CDR1 is SGHNT and CDR2 is YENEEA in the germline V gene. Here the CDR3 reads CASSFGTGGNTGELFF. The CDR3 coding sequence is TGTGCCAGCAGCTTTGGGACAGGGGGGAACACCGGGGAGCTGTTTTTT.

About this clone: Sequence at one end of the junction differs from germline and may be a read error. The chain is built from TRBV24-1 and TRBJ2-2; 10 nucleotides align to TRBD1. The germline CDR1 and CDR2 sequences are KGHDR and SFDVKD. The length of the CDR3 is 15 residues. The CDR3 nucleotides are TGTGCCACCAGTGATTTGAGGACAGGGGGTCGGGGAGCTGTTTTT. Amino acid sequence: CATSDLRTGGRGAVF.

There are a few counts of this clone. CDR3 in DNA: TGTGCCAGCAGTTCTTCTCAGCCCCAGCATTTT. Its protein product is CASSSSQPQHF. The chain employs TRBV28 and TRBJ1-5, with D uncertain. The CDR3 sequence is 11 residues long. CDR1 and CDR2 (germline): MDHEN, SYDVKM. V was pared by 4 bases and J by 6 bases, with 4 bases between.

The V and J genes are TRBV2 and TRBJ2-5, with 10 bases aligning to TRBD1. J was trimmed by 4 bases and V by 6 bases; bases with no gene match: 8. The V gene's germline CDR1 is SNHLY and CDR2 FYNNEI. There are 15 residues in the CDR3. Here the CDR3 reads CASRRQGAGLETQYF. The CDR3, as DNA: TGTGCCAGCAGACGACAGGGGGCCGGGCTAGAGACCCAGTACTTC.

The V call is TRBV6-6, the J call TRBJ1-2; TRBD1 matches 9 bases. The CDR3 is 16 amino acids. The trim removed 4 bases at V and 4 bases at J, leaving 10 bases unmatched. The germline V gene has CDR1 MNHNY and CDR2 SVGAGI (reference sequence). Here the CDR3 reads CASSSGTGISSYGYTF. In DNA form, the CDR3 reads TGTGCCAGCAGTTCCGGGACAGGGATCTCTAGCTATGGCTACACCTTC.

This sequence joins TRBV19 and TRBJ2-3; D is perhaps TRBD1 (5 bases). Trimming stripped 6 bases from V and 1 base from J, with 8 bases between. CDR1 and CDR2 (germline): LNHDA, SQIVND (reference sequence). The CDR3 contains 13 residues. In DNA, the CDR3 is TGTGCCAGTAGGCAGGGTGGCACAGATACGCAGTATTTT. Translating it yields CASRQGGTDTQYF. Variable domain in full (rest from reference TRBV19 and TRBJ2-3): DGGITQSPKYLFRKEGQNVTLSCEQNLNHDAMYWYRQDPGQGLRLIYYSQIVNDFQKGDIAEGYSVSREKKESFPLTVTSAQKNPTAFYLCASRQGGTDTQYFGPGTRLTVL.

The chain couples TRBV6-5 to TRBJ2-1, with TRBD2 matching over 10 bases. Germline CDR1 and CDR2: MNHEY and SVGAGI. CDR3 length: 14 residues. Unmatched junction bases numbered 4, after V lost 6 bases and J lost 5 bases. CDR3 in amino acids: CASRNGLADNEQFF. The CDR3 DNA reads as TGTGCCAGCAGAAATGGACTAGCGGACAATGAGCAGTTCTTC.

The chain uses TRBV12-5 and TRBJ1-6; 9 bases match TRBD1. This CDR3 comprises 21 residues. CDR1 LGHNT and CDR2 FRNRAP come from the germline V gene. Germline trimming cut 1 base from V and 3 bases from J; bases unmatched to any gene: 16. CDR3 residues: CASGLASSRDRVPYYNSPLHF. CDR3 DNA: TGTGCTAGTGGTTTGGCCAGCTCCCGGGACAGGGTCCCTTACTATAATTCACCCCTCCACTTT. Drawing the rest from reference TRBV12-5 and TRBJ1-6, the complete variable domain is DARVTQTPRHKVTEMGQEVTMRCQPILGHNTVFWYRQTMMQGLELLAYFRNRAPLDDSGMPKDRFSAEMPDATLATLKIQPSEPRDSAVYFCASGLASSRDRVPYYNSPLHFGNGTRLTVT.

The chain joins TRBV18 to TRBJ1-1; 7 positions match TRBD1. This CDR3 contains 11 residues. The V segment lost 3 bases and the J segment 8 bases; nucleotides outside the gene matches: 0. CDR1 is KGHSH, CDR2 LQKENI, per germline. The DNA for the CDR3 is TGTGCCAGCTCACCGGACAGGGAAGCTTTCTTT. As protein: CASSPDREAFF.